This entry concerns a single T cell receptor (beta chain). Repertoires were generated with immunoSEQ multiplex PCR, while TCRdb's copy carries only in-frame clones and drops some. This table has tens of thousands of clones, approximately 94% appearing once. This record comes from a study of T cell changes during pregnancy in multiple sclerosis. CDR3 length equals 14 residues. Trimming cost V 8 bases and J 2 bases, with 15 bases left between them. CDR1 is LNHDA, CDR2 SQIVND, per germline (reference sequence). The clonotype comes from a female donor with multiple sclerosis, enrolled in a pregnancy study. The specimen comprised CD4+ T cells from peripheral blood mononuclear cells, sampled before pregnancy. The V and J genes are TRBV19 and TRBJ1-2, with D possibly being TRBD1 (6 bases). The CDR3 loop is CASSRDKSNYGYTF. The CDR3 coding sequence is TGTGCCAGTTCCCGGGACAAATCAAACTATGGCTACACCTTC.